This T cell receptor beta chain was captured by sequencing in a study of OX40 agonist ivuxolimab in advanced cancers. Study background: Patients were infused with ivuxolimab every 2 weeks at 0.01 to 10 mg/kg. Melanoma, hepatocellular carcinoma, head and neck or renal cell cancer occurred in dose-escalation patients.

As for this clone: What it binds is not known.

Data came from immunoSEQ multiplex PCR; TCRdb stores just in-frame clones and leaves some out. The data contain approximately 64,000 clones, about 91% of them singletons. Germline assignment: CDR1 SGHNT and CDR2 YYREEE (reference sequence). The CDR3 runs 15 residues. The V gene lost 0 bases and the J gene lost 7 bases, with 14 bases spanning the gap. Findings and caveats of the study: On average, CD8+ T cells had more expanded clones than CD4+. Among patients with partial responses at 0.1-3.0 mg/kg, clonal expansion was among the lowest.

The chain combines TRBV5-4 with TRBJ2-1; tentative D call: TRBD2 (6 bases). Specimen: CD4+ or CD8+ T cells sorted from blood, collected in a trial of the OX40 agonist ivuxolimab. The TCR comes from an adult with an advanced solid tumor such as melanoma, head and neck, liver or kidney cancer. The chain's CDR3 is CASSLGGASANEQFF. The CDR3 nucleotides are TGTGCCAGCAGCTTGGGAGGGGCTAGCGCTAATGAGCAGTTCTTC. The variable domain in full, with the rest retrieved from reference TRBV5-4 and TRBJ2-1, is ETGVTQSPTHLIKTRGQQVTLRCSSQSGHNTVSWYQQALGQGPQFIFQYYREEENGRGNFPPRFSGLQFPNYSSELNVNALELDDSALYLCASSLGGASANEQFFGPGTRLTVL.